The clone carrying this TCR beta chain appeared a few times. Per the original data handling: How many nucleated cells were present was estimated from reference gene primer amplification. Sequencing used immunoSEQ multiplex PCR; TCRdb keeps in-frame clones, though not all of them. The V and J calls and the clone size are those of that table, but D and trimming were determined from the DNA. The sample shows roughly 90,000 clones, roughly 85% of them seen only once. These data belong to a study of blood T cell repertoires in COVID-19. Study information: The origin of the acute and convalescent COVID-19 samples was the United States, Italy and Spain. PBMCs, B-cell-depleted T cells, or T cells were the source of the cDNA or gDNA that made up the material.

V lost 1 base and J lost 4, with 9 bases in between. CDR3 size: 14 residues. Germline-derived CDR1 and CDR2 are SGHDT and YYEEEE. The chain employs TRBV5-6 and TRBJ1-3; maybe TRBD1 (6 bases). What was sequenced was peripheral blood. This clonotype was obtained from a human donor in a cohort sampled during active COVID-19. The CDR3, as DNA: TGTGCCAGCAGCTTGACAGGGTACGGAAACACCATATATTTT. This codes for CASSLTGYGNTIYF.